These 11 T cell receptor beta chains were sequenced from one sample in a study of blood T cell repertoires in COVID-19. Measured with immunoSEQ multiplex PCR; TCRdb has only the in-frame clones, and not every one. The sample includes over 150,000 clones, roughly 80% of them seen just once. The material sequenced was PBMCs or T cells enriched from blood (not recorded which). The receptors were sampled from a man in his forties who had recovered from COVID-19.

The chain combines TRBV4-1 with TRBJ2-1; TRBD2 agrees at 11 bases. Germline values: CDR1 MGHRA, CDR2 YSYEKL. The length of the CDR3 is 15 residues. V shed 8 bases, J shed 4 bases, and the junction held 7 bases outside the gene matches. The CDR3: CASQLGLAGYNEQFF. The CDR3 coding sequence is TGCGCCAGCCAACTAGGACTAGCGGGTTACAATGAGCAGTTCTTC.

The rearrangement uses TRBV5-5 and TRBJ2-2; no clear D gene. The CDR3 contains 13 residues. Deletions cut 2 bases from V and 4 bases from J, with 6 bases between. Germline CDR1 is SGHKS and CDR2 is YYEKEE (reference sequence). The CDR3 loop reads CASSLSTTGELFF. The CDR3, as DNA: TGTGCCAGCAGCTTAAGCACCACCGGGGAGCTGTTTTTT. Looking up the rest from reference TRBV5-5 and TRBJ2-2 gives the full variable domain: DAGVTQSPTHLIKTRGQQVTLRCSPISGHKSVSWYQQVLGQGPQFIFQYYEKEERGRGNFPDRFSARQFPNYSSELNVNALLLGDSALYLCASSLSTTGELFFGEGSRLTVL.

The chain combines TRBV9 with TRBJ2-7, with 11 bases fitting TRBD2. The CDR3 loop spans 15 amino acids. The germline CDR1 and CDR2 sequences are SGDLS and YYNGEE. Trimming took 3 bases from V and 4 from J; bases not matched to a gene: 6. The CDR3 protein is CASSDPSGGSYEQYF. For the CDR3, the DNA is TGTGCCAGCAGCGATCCTAGCGGGGGGAGTTACGAGCAGTACTTC.

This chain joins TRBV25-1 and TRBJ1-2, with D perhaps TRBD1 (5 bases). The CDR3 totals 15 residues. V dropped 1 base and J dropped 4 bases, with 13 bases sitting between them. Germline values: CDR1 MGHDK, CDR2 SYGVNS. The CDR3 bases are TGTGCCAGCAGTGAATTTCCAGACAGCCCCTATGGCTACACCTTC. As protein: CASSEFPDSPYGYTF.

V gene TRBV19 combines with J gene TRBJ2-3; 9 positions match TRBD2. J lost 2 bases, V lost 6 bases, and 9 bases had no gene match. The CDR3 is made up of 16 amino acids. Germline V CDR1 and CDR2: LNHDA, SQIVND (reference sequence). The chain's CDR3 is CASSHLGGGATDTQYF. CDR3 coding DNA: TGTGCCAGTAGCCACCTTGGCGGGGGGGCCACAGATACGCAGTATTTT.

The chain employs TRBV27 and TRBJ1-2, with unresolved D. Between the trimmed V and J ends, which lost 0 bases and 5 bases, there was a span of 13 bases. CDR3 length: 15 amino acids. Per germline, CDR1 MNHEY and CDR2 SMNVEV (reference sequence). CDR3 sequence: CASSLSRQPDYGYTF. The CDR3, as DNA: TGTGCCAGCAGTTTATCGAGGCAGCCAGATTATGGCTACACCTTC.

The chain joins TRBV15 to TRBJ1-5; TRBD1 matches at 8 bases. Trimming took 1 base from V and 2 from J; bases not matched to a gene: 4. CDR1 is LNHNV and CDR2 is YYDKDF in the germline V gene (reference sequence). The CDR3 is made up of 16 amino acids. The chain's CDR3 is CATSRGQGSGNQPQHF. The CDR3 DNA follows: TGTGCCACCAGCAGAGGACAGGGGTCCGGCAATCAGCCCCAGCATTTT.

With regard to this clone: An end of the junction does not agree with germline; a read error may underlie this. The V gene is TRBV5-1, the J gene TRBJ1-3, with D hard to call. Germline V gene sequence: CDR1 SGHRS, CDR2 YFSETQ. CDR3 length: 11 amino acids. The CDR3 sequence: CASTTAGPDTF. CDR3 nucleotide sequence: TGCGCCAGCACCACCGCGGGTCCAGATACCTTT.

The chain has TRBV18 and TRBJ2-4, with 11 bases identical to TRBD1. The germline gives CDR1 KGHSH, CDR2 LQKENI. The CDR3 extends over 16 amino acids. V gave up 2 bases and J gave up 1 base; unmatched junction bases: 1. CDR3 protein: CASSPGQGAAKNIQYF. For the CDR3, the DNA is TGTGCCAGCTCACCAGGACAGGGGGCGGCCAAAAACATTCAGTACTTC.

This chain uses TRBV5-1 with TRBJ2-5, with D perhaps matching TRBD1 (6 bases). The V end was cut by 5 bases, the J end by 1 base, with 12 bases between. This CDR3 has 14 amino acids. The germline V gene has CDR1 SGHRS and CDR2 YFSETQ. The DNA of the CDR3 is TGCGCCAGCAGTGGACAGAGGCCCCAAGAGACCCAGTACTTC. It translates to CASSGQRPQETQYF.

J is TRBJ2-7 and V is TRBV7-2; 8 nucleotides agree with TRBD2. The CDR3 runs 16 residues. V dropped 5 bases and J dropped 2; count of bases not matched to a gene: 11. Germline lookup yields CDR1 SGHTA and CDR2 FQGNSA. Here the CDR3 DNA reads TGTGCCAGCAGCGGGAAAGGGCGGGGGGATCCCTACGAGCAGTACTTC. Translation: CASSGKGRGDPYEQYF.